The sequence of this TCR beta chain was determined in a study of T cells of healthy individuals (dated by TCRdb to about 2018). The table lists this clonotype with a few counts. The antigen it recognizes is unknown. No per-base quality is available; no much larger clone lies one base away. Libraries were built with 5' RACE. The instrument given in TCRdb is Illumina MiSeq. TCRdb passed the public sequencing reads through fastp at Q25 and MiXCR, retaining productive beta sequences. Rows with one shared CDR3 protein collapse into an entry with the most common genes and DNA. Across this sample there are about 100,000 distinct CDR3 sequences, with around 17% seen only once. The ten largest clones capture around 6.5% of the sample. This TCR came from a human donor in good health.

The nucleotide sequence is TGTGCCAGCAGTTTGGTGGGGAAGGCCCTCTATGGTGAGCAGTTCTTC. The resulting protein is CASSLVGKALYGEQFF. This chain joins TRBV28 to TRBJ2-1, with an unclear D gene assignment. The CDR1 and CDR2 encoded by the germline V gene are MDHEN and SYDVKM. From its cysteine to its phenylalanine, the CDR3 spans 16 amino acids. Only the CDR3 DNA stays, 48 bases, in frame from base 1. A distance of 21 bases separates the germline ends of V and J, which lose 3 bases and 9 bases respectively.